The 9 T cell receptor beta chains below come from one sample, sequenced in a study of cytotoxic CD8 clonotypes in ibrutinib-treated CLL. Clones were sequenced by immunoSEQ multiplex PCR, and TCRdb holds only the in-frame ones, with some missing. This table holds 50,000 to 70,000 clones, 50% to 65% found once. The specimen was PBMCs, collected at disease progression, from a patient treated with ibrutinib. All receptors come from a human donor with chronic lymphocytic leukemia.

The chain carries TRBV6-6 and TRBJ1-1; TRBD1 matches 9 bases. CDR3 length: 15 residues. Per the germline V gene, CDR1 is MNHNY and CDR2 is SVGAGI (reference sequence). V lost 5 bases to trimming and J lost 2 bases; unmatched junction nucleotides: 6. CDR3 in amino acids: CASSQRTGVNTEAFF. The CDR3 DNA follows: TGTGCCAGCAGTCAACGGACAGGGGTTAACACTGAAGCTTTCTTT.

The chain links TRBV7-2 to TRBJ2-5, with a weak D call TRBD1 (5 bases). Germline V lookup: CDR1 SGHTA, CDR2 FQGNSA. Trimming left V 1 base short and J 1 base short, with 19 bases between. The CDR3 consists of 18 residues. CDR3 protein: CASSLGRHTWGPQETQYF. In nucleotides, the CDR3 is TGTGCCAGCAGCTTAGGTAGACACACCTGGGGCCCCCAAGAGACCCAGTACTTC.

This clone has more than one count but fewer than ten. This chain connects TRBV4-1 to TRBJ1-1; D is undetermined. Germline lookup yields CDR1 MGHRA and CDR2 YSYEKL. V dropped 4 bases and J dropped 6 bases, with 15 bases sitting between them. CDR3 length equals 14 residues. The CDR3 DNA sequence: TGCGCCAGCAGCCGCGGCAGCCTGAAGGCTGAAGCTTTCTTT. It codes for CASSRGSLKAEAFF.

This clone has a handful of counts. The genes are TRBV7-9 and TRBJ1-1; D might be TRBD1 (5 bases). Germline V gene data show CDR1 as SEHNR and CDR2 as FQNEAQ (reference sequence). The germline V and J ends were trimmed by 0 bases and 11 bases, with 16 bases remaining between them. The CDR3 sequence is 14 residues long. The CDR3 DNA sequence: TGTGCCAGCAGCTTAGCTGGGACCGAGGGGATGGCTTTCTTT. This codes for CASSLAGTEGMAFF.

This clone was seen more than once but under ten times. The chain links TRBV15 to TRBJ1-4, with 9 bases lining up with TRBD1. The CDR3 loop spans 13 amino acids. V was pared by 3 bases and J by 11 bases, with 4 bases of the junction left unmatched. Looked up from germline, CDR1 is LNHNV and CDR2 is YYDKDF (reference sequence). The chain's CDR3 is CATSRGQGEKLFF. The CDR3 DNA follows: TGTGCCACCAGCAGGGGACAGGGTGAGAAACTGTTTTTT.

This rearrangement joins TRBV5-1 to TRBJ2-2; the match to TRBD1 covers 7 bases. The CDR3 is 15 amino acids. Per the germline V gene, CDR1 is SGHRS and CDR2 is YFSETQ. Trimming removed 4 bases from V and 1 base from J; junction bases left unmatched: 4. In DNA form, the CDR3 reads TGCGCCAGCAGCGAGGGACAGATGAACACCGGGGAGCTGTTTTTT. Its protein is CASSEGQMNTGELFF.

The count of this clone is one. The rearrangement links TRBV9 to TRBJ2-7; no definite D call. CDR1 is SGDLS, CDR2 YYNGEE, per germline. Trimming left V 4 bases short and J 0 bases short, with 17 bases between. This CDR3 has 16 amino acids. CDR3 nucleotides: TGTGCCAGCAGCACACACGGGTCGGTTCCCTCCTACGAGCAGTACTTC. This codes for CASSTHGSVPSYEQYF. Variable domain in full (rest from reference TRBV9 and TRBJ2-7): DSGVTQTPKHLITATGQRVTLRCSPRSGDLSVYWYQQSLDQGLQFLIQYYNGEERAKGNILERFSAQQFPDLHSELNLSSLELGDSALYFCASSTHGSVPSYEQYFGPGTRLTVT.

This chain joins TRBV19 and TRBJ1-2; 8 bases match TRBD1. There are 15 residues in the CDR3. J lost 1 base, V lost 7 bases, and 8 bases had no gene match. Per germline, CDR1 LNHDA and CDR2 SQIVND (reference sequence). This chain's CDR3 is CASTSPGGNNYGYTF. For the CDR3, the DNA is TGTGCCAGTACCAGTCCAGGGGGCAATAACTATGGCTACACCTTC.

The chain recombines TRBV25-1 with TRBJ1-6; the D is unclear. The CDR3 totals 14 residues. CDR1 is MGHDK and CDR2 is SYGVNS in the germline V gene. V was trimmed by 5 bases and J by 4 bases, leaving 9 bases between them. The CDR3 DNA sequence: TGTGCCAGCAGTCGGGTTCCTTATAATTCACCCCTCCACTTT. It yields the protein CASSRVPYNSPLHF.